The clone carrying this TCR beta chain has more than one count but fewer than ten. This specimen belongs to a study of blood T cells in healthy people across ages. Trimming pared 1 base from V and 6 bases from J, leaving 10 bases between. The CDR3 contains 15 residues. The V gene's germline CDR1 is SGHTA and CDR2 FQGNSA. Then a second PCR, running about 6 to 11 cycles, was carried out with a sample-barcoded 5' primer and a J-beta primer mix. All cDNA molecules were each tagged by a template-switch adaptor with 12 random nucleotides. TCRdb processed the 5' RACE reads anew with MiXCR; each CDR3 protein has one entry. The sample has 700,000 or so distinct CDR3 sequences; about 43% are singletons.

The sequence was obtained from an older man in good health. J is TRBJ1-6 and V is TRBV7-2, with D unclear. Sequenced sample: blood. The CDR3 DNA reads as TGTGCCAGCAGCTTAGAAAGGGCTGGTAATTCACCCCTCCACTTT. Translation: CASSLERAGNSPLHF.